This T cell receptor beta chain was obtained from a study of CD8 T cells in ankylosing spondylitis. As regards this clonotype: Its antigen is currently unknown.

Quantitative 5'-RACE with molecular barcodes produced the TCR beta libraries. TCRdb processed the 5' RACE reads anew with MiXCR; each CDR3 protein has one entry. The data show some 250,000 distinct CDR3 sequences, about 10% seen once. Study outcomes and limitations: A subset of motif variants has previously been described in the synovial fluid and blood of reactive arthritis. The study looked at matched synovial fluid samples from ankylosing spondylitis patients. Disease-linked clones were reported to be significantly enriched there. Blood of patients with ankylosing spondylitis appeared to be characterized by a TCR beta motif of seven or eight highly homologous variants.

The sequence came from a male donor with ankylosing spondylitis or in good health (not recorded which). The sequencing sample was made of blood, either unsorted or a sorted T cell fraction (not recorded which).

Here the CDR3 DNA reads TGCAGTGCTACGTACGATGAGCAGTTCTTC. Residues: CSATYDEQFF. The chain employs TRBV20-1 and TRBJ2-1, with unresolved D. V lost 4 bases and J lost 8, with 6 bases in between. The CDR3 extends over 10 amino acids. Germline CDR1 reads DFQATT; CDR2 reads SNEGSKA (reference sequence).